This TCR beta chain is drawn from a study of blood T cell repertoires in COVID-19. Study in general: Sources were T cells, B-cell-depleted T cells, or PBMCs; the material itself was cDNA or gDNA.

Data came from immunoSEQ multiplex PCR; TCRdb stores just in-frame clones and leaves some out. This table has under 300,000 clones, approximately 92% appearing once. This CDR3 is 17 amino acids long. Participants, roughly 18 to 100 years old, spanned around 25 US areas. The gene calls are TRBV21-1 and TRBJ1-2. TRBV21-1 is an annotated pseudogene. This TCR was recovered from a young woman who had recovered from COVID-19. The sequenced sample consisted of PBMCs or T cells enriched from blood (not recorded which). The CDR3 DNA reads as TGTGCCAGCAGCAAACCCGGTCAGCCTGGCCGGGGCTATGGCTACACCTTC. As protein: CASSKPGQPGRGYGYTF.